This T cell receptor (beta chain) was retrieved from a study of a mutant IDH1 vaccine in newly diagnosed glioma (dated by TCRdb to about 2021). Notes on the research overall: Vaccination was initiated 4-6 weeks after radiotherapy alone, or concurrently with temozolomide cycles in the chemotherapy-containing groups. Of the approximately 34 treated patients, approximately 62% were male and around 40% were female, and a mean age of 40.4 years was recorded. Before enrollment, patients had received standard therapy of radiotherapy alone, temozolomide alone, or radiochemotherapy with temozolomide; most received the combination. Visit V12 was the week-35 safety follow-up and visit V13 was the week-47 end of study. Six visits were used for peripheral blood collection: V03 (baseline), V05, V07, V10, V12 and V13. For exploratory analyses, around 26 treated patients had longitudinal TCRB deep sequencing done wherever samples were available.

The CDR3 measures 16 amino acids from cysteine to phenylalanine. Only CDR3 DNA is held: 48 bases, read in frame from base 1. V gives up 0 bases and J gives up 0 bases, and the segment between their germline ends measures 11 bases. The germline V gene yields MNHEY for CDR1 and SVGAGI for CDR2. Summary of the overall study and its limitations: The authors noted that analyses of patient blood samples could not be reproduced because of sample limitations. Immune responses induced by the vaccine were seen in about 93% of patients across multiple MHC alleles. Availability determined which PBMC samples were chosen for TCRB deep sequencing. No apparent relationship was observed between pseudoprogression and alterations in the top peripheral T cell clonotypes detected by TCRB sequencing.

The label giving this sample's time point can be read as: week 35, safety follow-up. Every vaccine dose consisted of 300 ug of a 20-mer mutant IDH1 peptide in Montanide, administered subcutaneously together with topical imiquimod. Eight vaccinations were administered to patients in weeks 1, 3, 5, 7, 11, 15, 19 and 23, corresponding to visits V03 through V10. Newly diagnosed WHO grade 3 or 4 IDH1-mutant astrocytomas showing loss of nuclear ATRX were present in the donors. The samples were drawn from NOA16, a multicentre, single-arm, open-label phase I trial in Germany that tested a mutant IDH1 peptide vaccine in humans for the first time. The DNeasy Blood and Tissue Kit was used to extract genomic DNA from EDTA blood for TCRB sequencing. In regard to this clone: The specificity of this receptor is unknown. Base qualities are missing; no much larger clone stands one base away.

Libraries were made using the immunoSEQ multiplex PCR assay. Rearranged TCR beta chain sequences were amplified using the hsTCRB Kit according to the manufacturer's protocol. Sequencing of TCRB libraries was carried out on an Illumina MiSeq. The paper's data handling went like this. The proprietary platform of the kit vendor was used for demultiplexing, trimming and gene mapping. What TCRdb holds here is the immuneACCESS table cut down to in-frame rearrangements. Part of the clones is not present; checked against another copy, under half of the missing clones reflect an unresolved V gene, and the others are unexplained. D and trimming were read from the DNA, whereas the V and J calls and clone size are those reported in that table. The sample profile shows roughly 64,000 clones; around 74% of them were found once. 4.5% to 5% of the sample is held by the ten biggest clonotypes.

This clonotype was obtained from a man aged 45 to 65 with glioma. Rearrangement joined TRBV6-5 to TRBJ1-2; a weak D assignment points to TRBD1 (5 bases agree). Here the sequenced sample was PBMCs, taken from a glioma patient whose treatment included an IDH1 peptide vaccine. DNA sequence: TGTGCCAGCAGTTACTCGAGGTGGGACCCTAACTATGGCTACACCTTC. Translated, it reads CASSYSRWDPNYGYTF.